Below are 32 T cell receptor beta chains sequenced from a single sample in a study of long-term antiretroviral therapy in people with HIV. immunoSEQ v3.0 was run at survey level. The table came from immunoSEQ multiplex PCR; TCRdb's copy has only in-frame clones and leaves some out. The data show 25,000 to 35,000 clones, approximately 80% seen once. Sequencing was performed on unsorted PBMCs, taken around 2.8 years after starting antiretroviral therapy. The receptors stem from a young man with HIV.

The chain joins TRBV7-9 to TRBJ2-2; tentative D call: TRBD1 (6 bases). The CDR3 covers 15 residues. Deletions cut 5 bases from V and 3 bases from J, with 13 bases between. CDR1 and CDR2 (germline): SEHNR, FQNEAQ (reference sequence). CDR3 sequence reads: CASSAQGEYTGELFF. In DNA, the CDR3 is TGTGCCAGCAGCGCACAGGGCGAGTACACCGGGGAGCTGTTTTTT.

This clone appeared a single time. The chain has TRBV10-1 and TRBJ2-1; TRBD1 agrees at 8 bases. CDR1 is WNHNN and CDR2 is SYGVQD in the germline V gene (reference sequence). The CDR3 loop spans 12 amino acids. Trimming took 8 bases from V and 9 from J; bases not matched to a gene: 6. The CDR3 reads CASGDRGAEQFF. CDR3 sequence (DNA): TGCGCCAGCGGAGACAGGGGCGCTGAGCAGTTCTTC.

The J gene is TRBJ2-3, the V gene TRBV25-1; D ambiguous. The germline V gene encodes CDR1 MGHDK and CDR2 SYGVNS. The CDR3 covers 14 residues. V was cut by 0 bases and J by 3 bases, with 7 bases left in between. CDR3 bases: TGTGCCAGCAGTGAATATAGTCTGACAGATACGCAGTATTTT. It yields the protein CASSEYSLTDTQYF.

This chain uses TRBV6-5 with TRBJ2-7; D remains unclear. The CDR3 has 10 residues. Trimming removed 8 bases at V and 1 base at J, with 3 bases between. Looked up from germline, CDR1 is MNHEY and CDR2 is SVGAGI. DNA of the CDR3: TGTGCCAGCGGTTCCTACGAGCAGTACTTC. Residues: CASGSYEQYF.

The chain employs TRBV2 and TRBJ1-4; D is possibly TRBD1 (5 bases). The germline V and J ends were trimmed by 6 bases and 4 bases, with 15 bases remaining between them. Germline values: CDR1 SNHLY, CDR2 FYNNEI. The CDR3 runs to 15 residues. This CDR3 is CASRTGGAVNEKLFF. CDR3 nucleotides: TGTGCCAGCAGGACCGGTGGGGCAGTTAATGAAAAACTGTTTTTT.

This rearrangement joins TRBV10-3 to TRBJ2-1; 12 bases match TRBD2. The germline V gene encodes CDR1 ENHRY and CDR2 SYGVKD. This CDR3 contains 14 residues. V was pared by 7 bases and J by 8 bases, with 6 bases of the junction left unmatched. CDR3 bases: TGTGCCATCACCGGACTAGCGGGATCTTATGAGCAGTTCTTC. Translating gives CAITGLAGSYEQFF.

The chain carries TRBV5-1 and TRBJ1-1, with 7 nucleotides matching TRBD1. CDR1 SGHRS and CDR2 YFSETQ come from the germline V gene. This CDR3 is 16 amino acids long. V dropped 0 bases and J dropped 6; count of bases not matched to a gene: 11. CDR3 residues: CASSLVVRQGVAEAFF. The CDR3 bases are TGCGCCAGCAGCTTGGTAGTCCGACAGGGCGTCGCTGAAGCTTTCTTT.

The rearrangement uses TRBV5-6 and TRBJ2-1, with D perhaps matching TRBD2 (6 bases). The CDR3 covers 13 residues. Germline V gives CDR1 SGHDT, CDR2 YYEEEE. Trimming cost V 3 bases and J 9 bases, with 13 bases left between them. The CDR3 region is CASSSLLGGEQFF. In DNA form, the CDR3 reads TGTGCCAGCAGCTCCCTTCTCGGGGGTGAGCAGTTCTTC.

The V gene is TRBV6-6, the J gene TRBJ1-3, with 9 bases matching TRBD1. Germline lookup yields CDR1 MNHNY and CDR2 SVGAGI (reference sequence). V gave up 7 bases and J gave up 9 bases; unmatched junction bases: 16. CDR3 length: 16 amino acids. CDR3 bases: TGTGCCAGCATTCCAGTACCGGGACAGGGAATCGCCACCATATATTTT. It yields the protein CASIPVPGQGIATIYF.

The rearrangement joins TRBV5-5 to TRBJ2-1; 9 nucleotides agree with TRBD2. From germline, CDR1 is SGHKS and CDR2 YYEKEE (reference sequence). This CDR3 comprises 13 residues. V was pared by 10 bases and J by 2 bases, with 4 bases of the junction left unmatched. This chain's CDR3 is CAGGLAPYNEQFF. The DNA for the CDR3 is TGTGCCGGGGGACTAGCCCCCTACAATGAGCAGTTCTTC.

The CDR3 region is CASSTSYDSVGELFF. DNA for the CDR3: TGTGCCAGTAGTACTTCATACGACAGCGTCGGGGAGCTGTTTTTT. V gene TRBV19 combines with J gene TRBJ2-2, with TRBD1 as a possible D gene (5 bases). This CDR3 region has 15 residues. Germline V CDR1 and CDR2: LNHDA, SQIVND (reference sequence). Between the trimmed V and J ends, which lost 4 bases and 7 bases, there was a span of 16 bases.

The chain employs TRBV5-1 and TRBJ1-2; TRBD1 might be the D (5 bases). Germline V gene lookup returns CDR1 SGHRS and CDR2 YFSETQ. The V end was cut by 4 bases, the J end by 13 bases, with 17 bases between. CDR3 length equals 12 residues. DNA of the CDR3: TGCGCCAGCAGCCCTGGGGGGGAGCGTACCACCTTC. Translating gives CASSPGGERTTF.

This clone was observed a handful of times. The rearrangement links TRBV11-2 to TRBJ2-1; 7 nucleotides match TRBD1. Germline-derived CDR1 and CDR2 are SGHAT and FQNNGV. V was clipped by 5 bases and J by 8 bases; unmatched bases: 9. The CDR3 spans 14 residues. CDR3 amino acids: CASSLVGGIDEQFF. The CDR3 region has the DNA TGTGCCAGCAGCCTCGTAGGGGGCATCGATGAGCAGTTCTTC.

The V and J genes are TRBV7-9 and TRBJ1-5; perhaps TRBD1 as D (5 bases). V shed 6 bases and J shed 0 bases, with 6 bases lying between them. From germline, CDR1 is SEHNR and CDR2 FQNEAQ (reference sequence). The CDR3 is 13 amino acids. The CDR3 DNA is TGTGCCAGCAGAGGGGATAGCAATCAGCCCCAGCATTTT. It specifies CASRGDSNQPQHF.

The chain has TRBV5-6 and TRBJ2-2; the match to TRBD1 covers 10 bases. The CDR3 totals 16 residues. The junction had 2 bases not matched to a gene; V was cut back by 3 bases and J by 0 bases. The germline V gene encodes CDR1 SGHDT and CDR2 YYEEEE. CDR3 loop: CASSYGTGANTGELFF. As DNA, the CDR3 is TGTGCCAGCAGCTATGGGACAGGGGCGAACACCGGGGAGCTGTTTTTT.

The chain carries TRBV11-2 and TRBJ2-1; D is unclear. V was cut by 5 bases and J by 6 bases, with 11 bases left in between. Germline CDR1 and CDR2: SGHAT and FQNNGV. The CDR3 consists of 13 residues. The CDR3, as DNA: TGTGCCAGCAGCCTCCAGTCGGTCAATGAGCAGTTCTTC. Protein sequence: CASSLQSVNEQFF.

This clone was detected only a few times. The chain is built from TRBV15 and TRBJ2-2; 8 bases are a match to TRBD1. The CDR3 consists of 14 residues. J lost 4 bases, V lost 3 bases, and 1 base had no gene match. Looked up from germline, CDR1 is LNHNV and CDR2 is YYDKDF (reference sequence). The CDR3 region has the DNA TGTGCCACCAGCAGGGACAGGGCCACCGGGGAGCTGTTTTTT. It encodes CATSRDRATGELFF.

J is TRBJ1-1 and V is TRBV4-3, with 7 bases lining up with TRBD1. The CDR3 is 14 residues long. The germline V gene encodes CDR1 LGHNA and CDR2 YSLEER. V gave up 3 bases and J gave up 5 bases; unmatched junction bases: 6. DNA for the CDR3: TGCGCCAGCAGCCATGAGACAGGGCGGACTGAAGCTTTCTTT. It is translated as CASSHETGRTEAFF.

V usage is TRBV7-2 and J usage is TRBJ2-3, with D possibly matching TRBD1 (5 bases). Trimming stripped 0 bases from V and 2 bases from J, with 9 bases between. Per the germline V gene, CDR1 is SGHTA and CDR2 is FQGNSA. The CDR3 runs to 15 residues. The CDR3 bases are TGTGCCAGCAGCTTAGCGGGCAGGGCCACAGATACGCAGTATTTT. Its protein is CASSLAGRATDTQYF. Drawing the rest from reference TRBV7-2 and TRBJ2-3, the complete variable domain is GAGVSQSPSNKVTEKGKDVELRCDPISGHTALYWYRQSLGQGLEFLIYFQGNSAPDKSGLPSDRFSAERTGGSVSTLTIQRTQQEDSAVYLCASSLAGRATDTQYFGPGTRLTVL.

The chain is built from TRBV7-3 and TRBJ1-6; D call uncertain. Germline lookup yields CDR1 SGHTA and CDR2 FQGTGA. The CDR3 sequence is 13 residues long. The ends were cut back, 1 base at V and 7 bases at J, with 5 bases in the middle. In DNA, the CDR3 is TGTGCCAGCAGCTTAAAAAGCAATTCACCCCTCCACTTT. Residues: CASSLKSNSPLHF.

This clone was detected once. CDR3 in DNA: TGTGCCAGCAGCTTTGGGGCTGACAGGGACGAGCAGTTCTTC. Residues: CASSFGADRDEQFF. V is TRBV5-6 and J is TRBJ2-1; 7 bases map to TRBD1. The CDR3 length is 14 residues. Germline trimming cut 2 bases from V and 10 bases from J; bases unmatched to any gene: 9. Germline V gives CDR1 SGHDT, CDR2 YYEEEE.

The chain carries TRBV5-1 and TRBJ2-7, with 11 nucleotides matching TRBD2. This CDR3 comprises 15 residues. Germline CDR1 SGHRS, CDR2 YFSETQ. The trim removed 7 bases at V and 7 bases at J, leaving 13 bases unmatched. This CDR3 is CASGTGLAGPGEQYF. CDR3 in DNA: TGCGCCAGCGGGACAGGACTAGCGGGTCCGGGGGAGCAGTACTTC.

This chain connects TRBV6-5 to TRBJ2-3, with D uncertain. CDR3 length: 16 amino acids. Germline-derived CDR1 and CDR2 are MNHEY and SVGAGI. The V and J ends lost 0 bases and 1 base respectively, with 11 bases between them. DNA of the CDR3: TGTGCCAGCAGTTACTCCCCGTTTCGGGGCACAGATACGCAGTATTTT. Translation: CASSYSPFRGTDTQYF.

This clone was recorded only once. The rearrangement links TRBV27 to TRBJ2-5, with a weak D call TRBD1 (5 bases). The CDR3 extends over 11 amino acids. Trimming took 7 bases from V and 4 from J, leaving 7 bases between them. CDR1 MNHEY and CDR2 SMNVEV come from the germline V gene (reference sequence). DNA for the CDR3: TGTGCCAGCAAAAGGGGAGAGACCCAGTACTTC. Translation gives CASKRGETQYF.

V gene TRBV6-5 combines with J gene TRBJ2-7; D gene unclear. Trimming left V 0 bases short and J 2 bases short, with 14 bases between. Germline loops: CDR1 MNHEY, CDR2 SVGAGI. CDR3 length: 16 residues. This CDR3 is CASSYSSSGRAYEQYF. Written as DNA, the CDR3 is TGTGCCAGCAGTTACTCTAGTTCCGGCCGAGCCTACGAGCAGTACTTC.

The chain employs TRBV10-2 and TRBJ1-1, with D unclear. Germline CDR1 reads WSHSY; CDR2 reads SAAADI. This CDR3 is built from 12 residues. The V end lost 6 bases, the J end lost 1 base, and 6 bases lay between the germline ends. The CDR3 sequence: CASSPTNTEAFF. CDR3 sequence (DNA): TGCGCCAGCAGCCCAACGAACACTGAAGCTTTCTTT.

V usage is TRBV29-1 and J usage is TRBJ1-1; D gene uncertain. CDR3 length equals 13 residues. V was trimmed by 6 bases and J by 9 bases, leaving 20 bases between them. The V gene's germline CDR1 is SQVTM and CDR2 ANQGSEA. The CDR3 loop is CSVANLTRLQAFF. The CDR3 DNA sequence: TGCAGCGTCGCTAACTTGACACGCCTCCAAGCTTTCTTT.

This clone has only a few counts. The V call is TRBV14, the J call TRBJ2-1; D gene uncertain. The CDR3 runs to 15 residues. Germline values: CDR1 SGHDN, CDR2 FVKESK. Trimming cost V 0 bases and J 0 bases, with 6 bases left between them. The CDR3 protein is CASSQEASSYNEQFF. In DNA, the CDR3 is TGTGCCAGCAGCCAAGAAGCGAGCTCCTACAATGAGCAGTTCTTC.

The chain employs TRBV6-5 and TRBJ2-7, with TRBD1 matching 10 bases. The CDR3 has 14 residues. The trim removed 5 bases at V and 4 bases at J, leaving 5 bases unmatched. CDR1 and CDR2 from the germline V gene are MNHEY and SVGAGI. CDR3 region: CASSIRDRGYEQYF. The DNA for the CDR3 is TGTGCCAGCAGTATCCGGGACAGGGGATACGAGCAGTACTTC.

V gene TRBV5-1 combines with J gene TRBJ2-1; TRBD2 matches at 12 bases. Germline CDR1 is SGHRS and CDR2 is YFSETQ. The ends lost 4 bases at V and 0 bases at J; junction bases unmatched: 11. There are 19 residues in the CDR3. CDR3 loop: CASSLPLAGGRSSYNEQFF. CDR3 nucleotides: TGCGCCAGCAGCCTACCACTAGCGGGGGGCCGCAGCTCCTACAATGAGCAGTTCTTC. The variable domain in full, completed from reference TRBV5-1 and TRBJ2-1, reads KAGVTQTPRYLIKTRGQQVTLSCSPISGHRSVSWYQQTPGQGLQFLFEYFSETQRNKGNFPGRFSGRQFSNSRSEMNVSTLELGDSALYLCASSLPLAGGRSSYNEQFFGPGTRLTVL.

The gene calls are TRBV18 and TRBJ1-4; perhaps TRBD1 as D (5 bases). Germline V gene data show CDR1 as KGHSH and CDR2 as LQKENI. CDR3 length: 15 amino acids. V gave up 0 bases and J gave up 7 bases, with 12 bases separating them. The CDR3 DNA is TGTGCCAGCTCACCACCCGGGGCGGCGGCTGAAAAACTGTTTTTT. Translating it yields CASSPPGAAAEKLFF.

The J gene is TRBJ2-3, the V gene TRBV5-1; D not certain. The length of the CDR3 is 13 residues. CDR1 is SGHRS and CDR2 is YFSETQ in the germline V gene. Deletions cut 4 bases from V and 2 bases from J, with 8 bases between. This CDR3 is CASSPGFTDTQYF. The CDR3 DNA reads as TGCGCCAGCAGCCCAGGTTTCACAGATACGCAGTATTTT. The variable domain in full, completed from reference TRBV5-1 and TRBJ2-3, reads KAGVTQTPRYLIKTRGQQVTLSCSPISGHRSVSWYQQTPGQGLQFLFEYFSETQRNKGNFPGRFSGRQFSNSRSEMNVSTLELGDSALYLCASSPGFTDTQYFGPGTRLTVL.